One sample yielded the 9 T cell receptor beta chains listed below, sequenced in a study of blood T cell repertoires in COVID-19. Clones were read by immunoSEQ multiplex PCR, and TCRdb kept only the in-frame ones, dropping some. The sample lists about 65,000 clones; about 94% were seen once. What was sequenced was peripheral blood. The receptors here all came from a man aged 65-85 years with active COVID-19.

The chain carries TRBV4-2 and TRBJ1-2; D might be TRBD1 (6 bases). V lost 4 bases, J lost 8 bases, and 14 bases lay in between. Germline V gives CDR1 LGHNA, CDR2 YNFKEQ. CDR3 length: 13 amino acids. The CDR3 loop reads CASSPGGGGGYTF. The CDR3, as DNA: TGTGCCAGCAGCCCGGGGGGGGGCGGCGGCTACACCTTC.

The genes are TRBV5-1 and TRBJ1-1; D gene unclear. The CDR3 is 13 residues long. Deletions cut 2 bases from V and 3 bases from J, with 8 bases between. Germline V gives CDR1 SGHRS, CDR2 YFSETQ. CDR3 DNA sequence: TGCGCCAGCAGCTTAAGGGAGGACACTGAAGCTTTCTTT. Amino acids: CASSLREDTEAFF.

The chain is built from TRBV3-1 (or the pseudogene TRBV3-2) and TRBJ2-7; the D gene is possibly TRBD1 (6 bases). This CDR3 region has 15 residues. V dropped 4 bases and J dropped 7 bases, with 20 bases sitting between them. In germline, CDR1 is LGHDT, CDR2 YNNKEL (reference sequence). CDR3 bases: TGTGCCAGCAGCCGGTTCAGACCAGGGGAAGGGGAGCAGTACTTC. Protein sequence: CASSRFRPGEGEQYF.

The chain is built from TRBV28 and TRBJ2-6; possible D gene TRBD2, 5 bases. There are 14 residues in the CDR3. The V end was cut by 5 bases, the J end by 1 base, with 6 bases between. CDR1 and CDR2 from the germline V gene are MDHEN and SYDVKM. The CDR3 protein is CASSRGSGANVLTF. CDR3 DNA: TGTGCCAGCAGTCGGGGATCTGGGGCCAACGTCCTGACTTTC.

This sequence joins TRBV10-3 and TRBJ1-1, with 7 positions matching TRBD1. J gave up 3 bases and V 10 bases, and 20 bases lay outside the gene matches. Looked up from germline, CDR1 is ENHRY and CDR2 is SYGVKD. The CDR3 covers 17 residues. The CDR3 DNA reads as TGTGCCACCCGCCCCCGGACGGGACAGACCAAGGACACTGAAGCTTTCTTT. Protein: CATRPRTGQTKDTEAFF.

This clone was found a few times. The genes are TRBV6-6 and TRBJ2-7, with 9 positions matching TRBD2. V was clipped by 6 bases and J by 5 bases; unmatched bases: 14. The CDR3 sequence is 16 residues long. Germline V lookup: CDR1 MNHNY, CDR2 SVGAGI (reference sequence). The CDR3 DNA follows: TGTGCCAGCAGCCGTCAACTCGGCGGGGGGGTCAACGAGCAGTACTTC. The encoded protein is CASSRQLGGGVNEQYF.

V usage is TRBV5-6 and J usage is TRBJ1-4; D remains unclear. Deletions cut 4 bases from V and 0 bases from J, with 7 bases between. CDR1 and CDR2 from the germline V gene are SGHDT and YYEEEE. The CDR3 contains 14 residues. In DNA form, the CDR3 reads TGTGCCAGCAGCGCACAGACAACTAATGAAAAACTGTTTTTT. Translated, it gives CASSAQTTNEKLFF.

This rearrangement joins TRBV12-3 or TRBV12-4 to TRBJ1-2, with a possible D match to TRBD1 (5 bases). The CDR3 covers 13 residues. The V end was cut by 6 bases, the J end by 5 bases, with 13 bases between. The DNA of the CDR3 is TGTGCCAGCAGGAAGGGACTAAATTATGGCTACACCTTC. Encoded protein: CASRKGLNYGYTF.

V is TRBV27 and J is TRBJ1-6; TRBD1 aligns across 7 bases. Looked up from germline, CDR1 is MNHEY and CDR2 is SMNVEV (reference sequence). This CDR3 region has 19 residues. The V segment lost 1 base and the J segment 0 bases; nucleotides outside the gene matches: 9. The CDR3: CASSLWGQRSSSYNSPLHF. The CDR3 DNA reads as TGTGCCAGCAGTTTATGGGGACAGCGGTCGAGCTCCTATAATTCACCCCTCCACTTT.